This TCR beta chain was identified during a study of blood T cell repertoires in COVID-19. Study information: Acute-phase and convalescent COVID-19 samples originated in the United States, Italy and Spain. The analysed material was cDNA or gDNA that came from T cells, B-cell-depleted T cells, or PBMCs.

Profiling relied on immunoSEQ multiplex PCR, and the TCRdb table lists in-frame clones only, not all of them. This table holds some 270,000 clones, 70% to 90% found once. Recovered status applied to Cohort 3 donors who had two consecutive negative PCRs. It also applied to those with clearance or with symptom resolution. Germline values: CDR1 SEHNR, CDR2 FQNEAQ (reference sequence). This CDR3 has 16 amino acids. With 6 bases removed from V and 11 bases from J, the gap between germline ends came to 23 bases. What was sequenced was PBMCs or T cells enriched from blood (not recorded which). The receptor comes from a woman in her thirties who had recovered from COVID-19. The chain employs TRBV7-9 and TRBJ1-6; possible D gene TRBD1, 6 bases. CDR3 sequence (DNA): TGTGCCAGCAGTCGGGCGGGGGCAGGGATTTATCCACCCCTCCACTTT. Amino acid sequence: CASSRAGAGIYPPLHF.